The 8 T cell receptor beta chains presented below share a single source sample, sequenced in a study of blood T cell repertoires in COVID-19. Assay used: immunoSEQ multiplex PCR; TCRdb lists only in-frame clones, some missing. In the table there are around 54,000 clones, just over 90% of which are singletons. Sequenced input: peripheral blood. The source of these receptors is a woman in her forties with active COVID-19.

This chain links TRBV19 with TRBJ1-2; unclear D gene. The V end lost 3 bases, the J end lost 5 bases, and 10 bases lay between the germline ends. From germline, CDR1 is LNHDA and CDR2 SQIVND (reference sequence). CDR3 length equals 13 residues. The chain's CDR3 is CASSIGQSYGYTF. CDR3 nucleotides: TGTGCCAGTAGTATTGGGCAGAGTTATGGCTACACCTTC.

This chain connects TRBV5-4 to TRBJ1-5; 7 bases align to TRBD1. The germline V gene has CDR1 SGHNT and CDR2 YYREEE (reference sequence). V gave up 2 bases and J gave up 7 bases; unmatched junction bases: 0. There are 12 residues in the CDR3. The CDR3 DNA is TGTGCCAGCAGCTTACAGGGGCAGCCCCAGCATTTT. Translated, it gives CASSLQGQPQHF.

The V and J genes are TRBV5-1 and TRBJ2-5, with 8 bases lining up with TRBD1. The CDR3 consists of 17 residues. Trimming took 4 bases from V and 4 from J; bases not matched to a gene: 15. CDR1 is SGHRS and CDR2 is YFSETQ in the germline V gene. DNA for the CDR3: TGCGCCAGCAGCCCAACCACAGGGGGAAGGTATAGAGAGACCCAGTACTTC. Translation gives CASSPTTGGRYRETQYF.

This clone was seen once. At one end, the junction sequence differs from germline, possibly due to a read error. The chain joins TRBV6-1 to TRBJ1-6; no clear D gene. CDR1 and CDR2 from the germline V gene are MNHNS and SASEGT. The CDR3 covers 13 residues. For the CDR3, the DNA is TGTGCCAGCTGTGAGCTGAGGAATTCACCCCTCCACTTT. It codes for CASCELRNSPLHF.

In DNA form, the CDR3 reads TGCAGCGTACAGGACAATGAGCAGTTCTTC. As protein: CSVQDNEQFF. This chain uses TRBV29-1 with TRBJ2-1, with D perhaps matching TRBD1 (5 bases). Germline CDR1 reads SQVTM; CDR2 reads ANQGSEA. The CDR3 covers 10 residues. V was clipped by 6 bases and J by 5 bases, with 5 bases between them.

This clone showed up just once. The J gene is TRBJ2-1, the V gene TRBV11-3; 13 bases fit TRBD2. Germline trimming cut 5 bases from V and 16 bases from J; bases unmatched to any gene: 8. Germline values: CDR1 SGHNT, CDR2 YENEEA. The CDR3 spans 13 residues. In DNA, the CDR3 is TGTGCCAGCAGCCTGACTAGCGGGGGGCCGTTATTCTTC. This sequence encodes CASSLTSGGPLFF.

The chain combines TRBV5-5 with TRBJ2-1, with D unclear. V lost 0 bases to trimming and J lost 4 bases, with 5 bases between them. Germline V lookup: CDR1 SGHKS, CDR2 YYEKEE (reference sequence). The CDR3 totals 13 residues. CDR3 nucleotide sequence: TGTGCCAGCAGCTTGGCGGTGTACAATGAGCAGTTCTTC. Encoded protein: CASSLAVYNEQFF.

V and J are TRBV2 and TRBJ1-1, with D uncertain. The V end lost 6 bases, the J end lost 1 base, and 9 bases lay between the germline ends. The CDR3 has 13 amino acids. CDR1 and CDR2 from the germline V gene are SNHLY and FYNNEI. The CDR3 nucleotides read TGTGCCAGCAGGACCTACAGGAACACTGAAGCTTTCTTT. It translates to CASRTYRNTEAFF.